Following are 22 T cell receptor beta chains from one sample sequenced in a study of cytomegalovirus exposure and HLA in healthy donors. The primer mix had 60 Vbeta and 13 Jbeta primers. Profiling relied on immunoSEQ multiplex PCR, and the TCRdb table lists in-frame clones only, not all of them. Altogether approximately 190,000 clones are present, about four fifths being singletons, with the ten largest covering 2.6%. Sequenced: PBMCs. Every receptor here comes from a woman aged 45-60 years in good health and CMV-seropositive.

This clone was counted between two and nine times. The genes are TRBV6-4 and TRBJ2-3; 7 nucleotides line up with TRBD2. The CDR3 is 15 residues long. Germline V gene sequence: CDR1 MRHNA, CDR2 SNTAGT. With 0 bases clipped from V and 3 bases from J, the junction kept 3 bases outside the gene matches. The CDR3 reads CASSDSVGGTDTQYF. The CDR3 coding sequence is TGTGCCAGCAGTGACTCAGTCGGGGGGACAGATACGCAGTATTTT.

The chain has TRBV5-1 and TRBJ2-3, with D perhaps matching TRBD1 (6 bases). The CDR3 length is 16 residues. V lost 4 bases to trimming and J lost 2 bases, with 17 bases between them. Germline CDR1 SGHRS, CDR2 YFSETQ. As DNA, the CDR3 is TGCGCCAGCAGCCCCGGGACCGGACAGTACACAGATACGCAGTATTTT. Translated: CASSPGTGQYTDTQYF.

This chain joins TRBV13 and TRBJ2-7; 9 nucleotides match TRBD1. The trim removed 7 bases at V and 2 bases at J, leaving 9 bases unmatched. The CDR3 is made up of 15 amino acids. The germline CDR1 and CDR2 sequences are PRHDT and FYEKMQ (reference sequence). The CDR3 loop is CASTERGTGTYEQYF. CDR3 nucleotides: TGTGCCAGCACCGAAAGGGGGACAGGGACCTACGAGCAGTACTTC.

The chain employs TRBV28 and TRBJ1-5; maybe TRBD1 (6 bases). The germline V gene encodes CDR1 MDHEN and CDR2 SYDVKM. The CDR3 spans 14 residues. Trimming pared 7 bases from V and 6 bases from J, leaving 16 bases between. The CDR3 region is CASNRGGDGQPQHF. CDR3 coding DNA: TGTGCCAGCAATCGAGGGGGAGACGGTCAGCCCCAGCATTTT.

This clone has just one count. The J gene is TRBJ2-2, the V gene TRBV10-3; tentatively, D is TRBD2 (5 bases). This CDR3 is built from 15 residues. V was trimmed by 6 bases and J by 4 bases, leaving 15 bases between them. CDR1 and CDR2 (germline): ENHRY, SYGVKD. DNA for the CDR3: TGTGCCATCAGCCCCACCCCCCGGGGCACCGGGGAGCTGTTTTTT. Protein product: CAISPTPRGTGELFF.

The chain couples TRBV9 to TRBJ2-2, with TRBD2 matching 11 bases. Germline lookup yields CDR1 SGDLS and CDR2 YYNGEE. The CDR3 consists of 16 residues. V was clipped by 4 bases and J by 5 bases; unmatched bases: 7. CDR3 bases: TGTGCCAGCAGCACACTAGCGGGGGAGTCAACCGGGGAGCTGTTTTTT. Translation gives CASSTLAGESTGELFF. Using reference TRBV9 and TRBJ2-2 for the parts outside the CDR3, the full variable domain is DSGVTQTPKHLITATGQRVTLRCSPRSGDLSVYWYQQSLDQGLQFLIQYYNGEERAKGNILERFSAQQFPDLHSELNLSSLELGDSALYFCASSTLAGESTGELFFGEGSRLTVL.

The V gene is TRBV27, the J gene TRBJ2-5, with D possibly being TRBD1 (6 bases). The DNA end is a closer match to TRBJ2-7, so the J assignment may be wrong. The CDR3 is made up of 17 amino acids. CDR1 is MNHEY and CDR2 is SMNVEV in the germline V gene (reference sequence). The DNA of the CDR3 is TGTGCCAGCAGTTCCCGTCCCGGGACACTTAGGGTTCACGAGCAGTACTTC. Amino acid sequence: CASSSRPGTLRVHEQYF.

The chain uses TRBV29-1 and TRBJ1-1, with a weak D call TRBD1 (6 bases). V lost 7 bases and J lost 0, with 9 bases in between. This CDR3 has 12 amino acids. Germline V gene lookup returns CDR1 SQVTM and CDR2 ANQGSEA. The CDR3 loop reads CSGGQLNTEAFF. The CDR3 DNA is TGCAGCGGTGGACAGTTGAACACTGAAGCTTTCTTT. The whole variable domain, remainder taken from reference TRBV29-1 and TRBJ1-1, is SAVISQKPSRDICQRGTSLTIQCQVDSQVTMMFWYRQQPGQSLTLIATANQGSEATYESGFVIDKFPISRPNLTFSTLTVSNMSPEDSSIYLCSGGQLNTEAFFGQGTRLTVV.

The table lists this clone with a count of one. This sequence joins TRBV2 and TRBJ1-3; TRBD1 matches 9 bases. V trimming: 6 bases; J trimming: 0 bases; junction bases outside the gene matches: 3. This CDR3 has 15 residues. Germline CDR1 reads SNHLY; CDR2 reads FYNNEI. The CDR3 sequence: CASSPQGASGNTIYF. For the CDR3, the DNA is TGTGCCAGCAGCCCACAGGGGGCCTCTGGAAACACCATATATTTT.

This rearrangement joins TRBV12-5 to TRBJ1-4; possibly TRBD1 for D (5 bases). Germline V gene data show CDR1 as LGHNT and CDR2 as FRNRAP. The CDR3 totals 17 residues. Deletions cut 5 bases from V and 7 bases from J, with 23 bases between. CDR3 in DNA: TGTGCTAGTGGTCTCCGGGACTCAATTCCAGGTGGTGAAAAACTGTTTTTT. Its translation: CASGLRDSIPGGEKLFF.

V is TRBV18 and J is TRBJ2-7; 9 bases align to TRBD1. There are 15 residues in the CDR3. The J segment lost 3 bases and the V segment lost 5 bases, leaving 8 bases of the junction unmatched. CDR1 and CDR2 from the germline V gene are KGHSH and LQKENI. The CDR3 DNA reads TGTGCCAGCTCAACCGCCGGGACAGGGAACTACGAGCAGTACTTC. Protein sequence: CASSTAGTGNYEQYF.

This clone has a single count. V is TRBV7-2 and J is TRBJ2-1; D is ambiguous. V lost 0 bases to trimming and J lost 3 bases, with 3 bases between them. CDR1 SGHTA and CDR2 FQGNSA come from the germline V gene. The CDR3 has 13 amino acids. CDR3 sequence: CASSLALYNEQFF. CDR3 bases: TGTGCCAGCAGCTTAGCCCTCTACAATGAGCAGTTCTTC.

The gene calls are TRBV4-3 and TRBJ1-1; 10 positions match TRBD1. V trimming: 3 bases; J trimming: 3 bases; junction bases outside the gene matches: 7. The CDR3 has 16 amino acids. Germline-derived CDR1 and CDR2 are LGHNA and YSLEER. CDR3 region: CASSQDPGQGYTEAFF. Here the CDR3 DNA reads TGCGCCAGCAGCCAGGACCCGGGACAGGGGTACACTGAAGCTTTCTTT.

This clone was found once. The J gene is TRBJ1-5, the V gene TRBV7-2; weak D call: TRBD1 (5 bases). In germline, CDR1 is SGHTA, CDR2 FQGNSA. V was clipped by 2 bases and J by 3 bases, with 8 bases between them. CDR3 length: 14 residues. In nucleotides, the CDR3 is TGTGCCAGCAGCTTATTACAGGCCAATCAGCCCCAGCATTTT. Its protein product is CASSLLQANQPQHF. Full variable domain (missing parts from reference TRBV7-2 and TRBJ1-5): GAGVSQSPSNKVTEKGKDVELRCDPISGHTALYWYRQSLGQGLEFLIYFQGNSAPDKSGLPSDRFSAERTGGSVSTLTIQRTQQEDSAVYLCASSLLQANQPQHFGDGTRLSIL.

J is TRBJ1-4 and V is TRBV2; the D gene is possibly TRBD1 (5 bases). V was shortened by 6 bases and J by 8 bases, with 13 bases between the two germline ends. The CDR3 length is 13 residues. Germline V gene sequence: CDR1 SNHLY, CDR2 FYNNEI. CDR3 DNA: TGTGCCAGCAGAAAGGACAATAAGGAAAAACTGTTTTTT. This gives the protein CASRKDNKEKLFF.

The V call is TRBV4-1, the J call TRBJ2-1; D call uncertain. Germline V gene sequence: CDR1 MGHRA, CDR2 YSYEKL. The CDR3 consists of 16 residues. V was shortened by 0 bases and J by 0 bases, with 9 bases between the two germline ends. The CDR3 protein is CASSQEPSSSYNEQFF. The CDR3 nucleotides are TGCGCCAGCAGCCAAGAACCCTCGAGCTCCTACAATGAGCAGTTCTTC.

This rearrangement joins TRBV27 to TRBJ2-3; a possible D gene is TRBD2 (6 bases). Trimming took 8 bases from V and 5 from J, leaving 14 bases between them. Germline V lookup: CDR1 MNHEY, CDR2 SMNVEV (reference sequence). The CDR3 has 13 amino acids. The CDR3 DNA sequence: TGTGCCAGCGGGGGGACGAGAGGAGATACGCAGTATTTT. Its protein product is CASGGTRGDTQYF.

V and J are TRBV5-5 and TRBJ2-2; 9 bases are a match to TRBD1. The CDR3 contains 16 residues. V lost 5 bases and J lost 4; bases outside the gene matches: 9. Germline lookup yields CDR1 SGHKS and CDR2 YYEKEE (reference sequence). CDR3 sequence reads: CASRGTGTGRTGELFF. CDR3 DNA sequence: TGTGCCAGCAGGGGAACCGGGACAGGGCGCACCGGGGAGCTGTTTTTT.

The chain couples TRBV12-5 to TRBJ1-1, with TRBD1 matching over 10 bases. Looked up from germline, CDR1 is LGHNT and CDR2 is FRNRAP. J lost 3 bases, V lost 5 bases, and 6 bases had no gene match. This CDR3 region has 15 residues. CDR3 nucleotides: TGTGCTAGTGGTACCAGGACAGGGGGGGACACTGAAGCTTTCTTT. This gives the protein CASGTRTGGDTEAFF.

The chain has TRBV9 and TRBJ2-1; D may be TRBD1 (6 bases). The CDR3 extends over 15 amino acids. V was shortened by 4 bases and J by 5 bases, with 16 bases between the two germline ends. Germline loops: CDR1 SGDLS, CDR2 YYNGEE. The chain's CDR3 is CASSLRQGFNNEQFF. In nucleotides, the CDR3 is TGTGCCAGCAGCTTAAGGCAGGGGTTCAACAATGAGCAGTTCTTC.

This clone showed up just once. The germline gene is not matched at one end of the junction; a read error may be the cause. In DNA, the CDR3 is TGTGCCAGCAGATTTCAACCCAACTCTGGCTACACCTTC. This sequence encodes CASRFQPNSGYTF. V gene TRBV28 combines with J gene TRBJ1-2, with unresolved D. This CDR3 has 13 residues. CDR1 is MDHEN, CDR2 SYDVKM, per germline.

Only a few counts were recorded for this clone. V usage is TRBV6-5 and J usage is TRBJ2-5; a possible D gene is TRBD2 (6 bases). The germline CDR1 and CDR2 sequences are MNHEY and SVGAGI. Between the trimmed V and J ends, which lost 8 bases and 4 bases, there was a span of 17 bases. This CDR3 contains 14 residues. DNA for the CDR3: TGTGCCAGCGGAGGAGGGGCGTTGGGAGAGACCCAGTACTTC. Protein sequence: CASGGGALGETQYF.